These 11 T cell receptor beta chains were all obtained from the same sample, sequenced in a study of T cells in Graves' hyperthyroidism and ophthalmopathy. TCR beta CDR3 regions were amplified from RNA transcripts. Using the HTBI primer set, a first-round RT-PCR was run on the TCR CDR3. TCRdb independently ran MiXCR on the multiplex PCR reads; one entry per CDR3 protein. The sample has over 650,000 distinct CDR3 sequences; about a sixth are singletons. The sample taken for sequencing was blood. These receptor sequences come from a young man with Graves' hyperthyroidism.

This clonotype has at least ten counts. The CDR3 loop is CASSLNAGENTGELFF. CDR3 in DNA: TGTGCCAGCAGCTTAAACGCAGGAGAGAACACCGGGGAGCTGTTTTTT. The chain recombines TRBV7-3 with TRBJ2-2; D unresolved. The CDR3 runs 16 residues. The germline gives CDR1 SGHTA, CDR2 FQGTGA. V was clipped by 1 base and J by 1 base, with 10 bases between them. Looking up the rest from reference TRBV7-3 and TRBJ2-2 gives the full variable domain: GAGVSQTPSNKVTEKGKYVELRCDPISGHTALYWYRQSLGQGPEFLIYFQGTGAADDSGLPNDRFFAVRPEGSVSTLKIQRTERGDSAVYLCASSLNAGENTGELFFGEGSRLTVL.

Many counts were recorded for this clonotype. The chain couples TRBV20-1 to TRBJ2-5; 7 bases line up with TRBD1. The CDR3 consists of 15 residues. Germline CDR1 reads DFQATT; CDR2 reads SNEGSKA (reference sequence). The J segment lost 4 bases and the V segment lost 0 bases, leaving 8 bases of the junction unmatched. In nucleotides, the CDR3 is TGCAGTGCTAGAGAAAGTTACAGGGGAAGAGAGACCCAGTACTTC. Its protein is CSARESYRGRETQYF.

This clonotype came up many times. This chain uses TRBV2 with TRBJ2-7; TRBD1 might be the D (7 bases). The germline V gene has CDR1 SNHLY and CDR2 FYNNEI. Deletions cut 6 bases from V and 0 bases from J, with 9 bases between. There are 13 residues in the CDR3. The CDR3 DNA sequence: TGTGCCAGCAGGGAGGGGGCCTCCTACGAGCAGTACTTC. Its translation is CASREGASYEQYF.

V gene TRBV11-2 combines with J gene TRBJ2-1, with a possible D match to TRBD2 (5 bases). This CDR3 is built from 14 residues. Trimming took 5 bases from V and 9 from J, leaving 17 bases between them. CDR1 SGHAT and CDR2 FQNNGV come from the germline V gene. In nucleotides, the CDR3 is TGTGCCAGCAGCAAAAAGGCTGGTGGGAGTGAGCAGTTCTTC. This gives the protein CASSKKAGGSEQFF. The full variable domain, in which reference TRBV11-2 and TRBJ2-1 provide the parts outside the CDR3, is EAGVAQSPRYKIIEKRQSVAFWCNPISGHATLYWYQQILGQGPKLLIQFQNNGVVDDSQLPKDRFSAERLKGVDSTLKIQPAKLEDSAVYLCASSKKAGGSEQFFGPGTRLTVL.

As for this clonotype: A read error may explain this, as a much larger clone is one base away. The chain is built from TRBV15 and TRBJ2-7, with 10 bases identical to TRBD2. The germline V gene has CDR1 LNHNV and CDR2 YYDKDF (reference sequence). This CDR3 is built from 17 residues. CDR3 nucleotides: TGTGGCACCAGCAGAGCGGGGGGGGCAGGACCAACCTACGAGCAGTACTTC. As protein: CGTSRAGGAGPTYEQYF.

This chain links TRBV18 with TRBJ1-3; unclear D gene. The V end was cut by 0 bases, the J end by 0 bases, with 6 bases between. CDR3 length: 15 amino acids. Germline loops: CDR1 KGHSH, CDR2 LQKENI. CDR3 in amino acids: CASSPPGSSGNTIYF. For the CDR3, the DNA is TGTGCCAGCTCACCACCGGGGAGCTCTGGAAACACCATATATTTT.

This clonotype appeared many times. The CDR3 DNA reads TGTGCCAGCAGAGTACAGGGGGCACTTGGCTACACCTTC. It is translated as CASRVQGALGYTF. The rearrangement uses TRBV2 and TRBJ1-2; 9 bases line up with TRBD1. After removal of 6 bases from V and 7 bases from J, the junction contained 6 bases not matched to a gene. Germline assignment: CDR1 SNHLY and CDR2 FYNNEI. The CDR3 is 13 amino acids.

This clonotype was observed many times. In DNA, the CDR3 is TGTGCCAGCAGTTTATACGGGAGGCCCACAGGTGAGCAGTTCTTC. This gives the protein CASSLYGRPTGEQFF. This chain links TRBV28 with TRBJ2-1; 7 positions agree with TRBD2. This CDR3 is 15 amino acids long. Germline CDR1 reads MDHEN; CDR2 reads SYDVKM. V was clipped by 1 base and J by 9 bases; unmatched bases: 9.

The count of this clonotype is one. A much more abundant neighbour one base away suggests this may be a read error. This sequence joins TRBV2 and TRBJ2-3; a possible D gene is TRBD2 (6 bases). CDR3 length: 13 amino acids. Trimming took 6 bases from V and 8 from J, leaving 15 bases between them. In germline, CDR1 is SNHLY, CDR2 FYNNEI. CDR3 in DNA: TGTGCCAGCAGAGCAGAAATGGGGGGTACGCAGTATTTT. This codes for CASRAEMGGTQYF.

This clonotype was observed at least ten times. The CDR3 sequence is CASSIPGMNTEAFF. Written as DNA, the CDR3 is TGTGCCAGCAGCATCCCAGGGATGAACACTGAAGCTTTCTTT. The gene calls are TRBV5-6 and TRBJ1-1; possibly TRBD1 for D (5 bases). The V end lost 4 bases, the J end lost 0 bases, and 10 bases lay between the germline ends. This CDR3 has 14 amino acids. CDR1 SGHDT and CDR2 YYEEEE come from the germline V gene.

This clonotype was detected many times. CDR3 coding DNA: TGCAGTGCTAGGGGGGAATCTGGAAACACCATATATTTT. Translation gives CSARGESGNTIYF. V is TRBV20-1 and J is TRBJ1-3, with TRBD1 as a possible D gene (5 bases). CDR3 length: 13 residues. Deletions cut 3 bases from V and 1 base from J, with 7 bases between. The V gene's germline CDR1 is DFQATT and CDR2 SNEGSKA (reference sequence).